This TCR beta chain was recovered during a study of Tregs in tolerant kidney transplant recipients. General study points: Biological reproducibility was not directly addressed, but technical replication error appeared minimal. The most relevant donor-specific Treg TCRbeta repertoire apparently came from expansion with activated donor B cells.

On this clone: Its specificity is unknown.

The assay was immunoSEQ multiplex PCR, and TCRdb's table has in-frame clones only and misses some. The data hold over 50,000 clones, with around 82% observed a single time. CDR1 and CDR2 (germline): SGDLS, YYNGEE. This CDR3 is built from 16 residues. V gave up 3 bases and J gave up 0 bases; unmatched junction bases: 5. CD4+CD25+CD127- Tregs, CD4+CD25- non-Tregs, CD4 and CD8 cells were sorted. This receptor was identified in a human donor in good health. The genes are TRBV9 and TRBJ1-2, with TRBD1 matching 10 bases. The specimen sequenced was CD4+ T cells from blood. The CDR3 region is CASSAPTGGTNYGYTF. CDR3 nucleotide sequence: TGTGCCAGCAGCGCGCCGACAGGGGGCACTAACTATGGCTACACCTTC.